This T cell receptor beta chain was recorded in a study of cytomegalovirus exposure and HLA in healthy donors. The donors were members of the roughly 120-subject validation cohort (separate from the roughly 680-subject first cohort). Study-wide findings and caveats: Some TCR beta chains (164 of them) were listed as cytomegalovirus-associated. With high specificity and sensitivity, the classifier reportedly diagnosed cytomegalovirus status. Among the CMV-associated chains, three were confirmed in vitro as specific for CMV antigens.

Measured with immunoSEQ multiplex PCR; TCRdb has only the in-frame clones, and not every one. The profile shows about 150,000 clones, approximately 86% of them singletons. V lost 0 bases and J lost 7, with 10 bases in between. Per germline, CDR1 SGDLS and CDR2 YYNGEE. This CDR3 is 13 amino acids long. Remarks on this clone: Its specificity is unknown.

Source material: PBMCs. This clonotype was sampled from a man younger than 35 in good health and CMV-seropositive. The chain is built from TRBV9 and TRBJ2-5, with no clear D. The CDR3 bases are TGTGCCAGCAGCGTAGCCGGAGTTGGGACCCAGTACTTC. Its translation is CASSVAGVGTQYF.